This T cell receptor (beta chain) derives from a study of blood T cell repertoires in COVID-19. The overall study: The analysed material was cDNA or gDNA that came from T cells, B-cell-depleted T cells, or PBMCs.

Germline V gives CDR1 MGHRA, CDR2 YSYEKL. Trimming cost V 1 base and J 2 bases, with 12 bases left between them. The CDR3 is made up of 16 amino acids. Clones were read by immunoSEQ multiplex PCR, and TCRdb kept only the in-frame ones, dropping some. The sample carries approximately 460,000 clones, approximately 89% recorded once. Material for sequencing was peripheral blood. The chain employs TRBV4-1 and TRBJ2-1; D may be TRBD2 (6 bases). The receptor comes from a man aged 18 to 29 with COVID-19, enrolled during active disease. Here the CDR3 DNA reads TGCGCCAGCAGCCAAGCGGCGTCTAGCGCCTACAATGAGCAGTTCTTC. Its protein product is CASSQAASSAYNEQFF.